One sample yielded the 24 T cell receptor beta chains listed below, sequenced in a study of shared clonotypes between healthy human individuals. Produced via immunoSEQ multiplex PCR; TCRdb's table is partial and in-frame only. The sample carries roughly 2.2 million clones, 80% to 95% recorded once. Sequencing used naive CD4+ T cells from PBMCs. Subset described: CD45RA+ positively selected. These receptor sequences come from a man aged 18 to 29 in good health. Some clones in this sample may be carry-over from other donors' samples.

The V call is TRBV29-1, the J call TRBJ2-1; perhaps TRBD2 as D (7 bases). Germline CDR1 is SQVTM and CDR2 is ANQGSEA. V was cut by 2 bases and J by 0 bases, with 8 bases left in between. The CDR3 is 14 residues long. CDR3 in DNA: TGCAGCGTTGAACGGGGGGCCTCCTACAATGAGCAGTTCTTC. Translation: CSVERGASYNEQFF.

This clone was detected only once. The chain has TRBV21-1 and TRBJ2-5; TRBD1 is the table's D call and was not checked against the DNA. TRBV21-1 is assigned pseudogene status. The CDR3 is 14 residues long. The CDR3 DNA is TGTGCCAGCAGCCCAGGGTTGGGGGCGGAGACCCAGTACTTC. The encoded protein is CASSPGLGAETQYF.

Points on this clone: The junction shows a germline mismatch at one end, possibly a read error. The genes are TRBV19 and TRBJ1-2; tentatively, D is TRBD1 (6 bases). CDR3 length equals 15 residues. Germline values: CDR1 LNHDA, CDR2 SQIVND (reference sequence). The CDR3 DNA reads TGTGCCAGTAGTCCCCCGGGGGCCGCTAACGATGGCTACACCTTC. Protein sequence: CASSPPGAANDGYTF. The whole variable domain, filled in from reference TRBV19 and TRBJ1-2, reads DGGITQSPKYLFRKEGQNVTLSCEQNLNHDAMYWYRQDPGQGLRLIYYSQIVNDFQKGDIAEGYSVSREKKESFPLTVTSAQKNPTAFYLCASSPPGAANDGYTFGSGTRLTVV.

The gene calls are TRBV30 and TRBJ2-2; D perhaps matches TRBD1 (6 bases). Looked up from germline, CDR1 is GTSNPN and CDR2 is SVGIG (reference sequence). The CDR3 contains 15 residues. Trimming left V 5 bases short and J 7 bases short, with 20 bases between. Here the CDR3 DNA reads TGTGCCTGGGATCAAGAGTGGGGGCTCTACGGGGAGCTGTTTTTT. Its translation is CAWDQEWGLYGELFF.

The V call is TRBV5-4, the J call TRBJ1-2; tentatively, D is TRBD1 (6 bases). The CDR3 runs 13 residues. V lost 6 bases, J lost 5 bases, and 14 bases lay in between. Per the germline V gene, CDR1 is SGHNT and CDR2 is YYREEE (reference sequence). CDR3: CASNADRQYGYTF. The CDR3 DNA follows: TGTGCCAGCAACGCGGACAGACAATATGGCTACACCTTC.

The V call is TRBV11-2, the J call TRBJ1-2, with 10 positions matching TRBD1. V lost 4 bases and J lost 8; bases outside the gene matches: 7. The CDR3 is 14 residues long. From germline, CDR1 is SGHAT and CDR2 FQNNGV. The CDR3 DNA reads as TGTGCCAGCAGCTCCGGACAGGGGGAAATCGGCTACACCTTC. This sequence encodes CASSSGQGEIGYTF. The complete variable domain, with remaining parts taken from reference TRBV11-2 and TRBJ1-2, reads EAGVAQSPRYKIIEKRQSVAFWCNPISGHATLYWYQQILGQGPKLLIQFQNNGVVDDSQLPKDRFSAERLKGVDSTLKIQPAKLEDSAVYLCASSSGQGEIGYTFGSGTRLTVV.

The CDR3 DNA sequence: TGTGCCTGGAGGGGGACAGGGACAGAGACCCAGTACTTC. Protein sequence: CAWRGTGTETQYF. The chain couples TRBV30 to TRBJ2-5; 9 nucleotides line up with TRBD1. The V segment lost 3 bases and the J segment 4 bases; nucleotides outside the gene matches: 3. Germline V gene lookup returns CDR1 GTSNPN and CDR2 SVGIG (reference sequence). The CDR3 contains 13 residues.

The chain employs TRBV6-1 and TRBJ2-1; D gene unclear. Germline V gene lookup returns CDR1 MNHNS and CDR2 SASEGT. The V end lost 3 bases, the J end lost 3 bases, and 12 bases lay between the germline ends. This CDR3 is 15 amino acids long. The CDR3 loop reads CASSELPRVYNEQFF. CDR3 nucleotide sequence: TGTGCCAGCAGTGAGCTTCCTCGGGTCTACAATGAGCAGTTCTTC.

To note about this clone: Other nucleotide sequences from this sample produce the same CDR3. CDR3 region: CASSPGLAYTDTQYF. The CDR3 region has the DNA TGTGCCAGCAGCCCGGGACTGGCGTACACAGATACGCAGTATTTT. This chain links TRBV7-7 with TRBJ2-3, with D possibly matching TRBD2 (6 bases). In germline, CDR1 is SSHAT, CDR2 FNYEAQ (reference sequence). V was pared by 5 bases and J by 2 bases, with 14 bases between. The CDR3 length is 15 residues.

The chain couples TRBV21-1 to TRBJ2-7; whether TRBD2, the table's D call, matches the DNA was not checked. TRBV21-1 is assigned pseudogene status. This CDR3 has 18 residues. The CDR3 reads CASSKVSVWRGFTYEQYF. The CDR3 DNA sequence: TGTGCCAGCAGCAAAGTGTCGGTTTGGAGGGGATTTACCTACGAGCAGTACTTC.

This chain joins TRBV18 and TRBJ1-5; 7 bases line up with TRBD1. Germline CDR1 and CDR2: KGHSH and LQKENI. The CDR3 spans 14 residues. The V and J ends lost 5 bases and 4 bases, in that order; junction bases with no gene match: 5. CDR3 nucleotides: TGTGCCAGCTCAAACCCAGGGGGGAATCAGCCCCAGCATTTT. Its translation: CASSNPGGNQPQHF.

V usage is TRBV5-1 and J usage is TRBJ1-5, with D perhaps matching TRBD1 (6 bases). Germline lookup yields CDR1 SGHRS and CDR2 YFSETQ. The V and J ends lost 4 bases and 4 bases respectively, with 12 bases between them. The CDR3 is 14 amino acids. The CDR3 DNA follows: TGCGCCAGCAGCACCGGGGGGCAGAATCAGCCCCAGCATTTT. This encodes CASSTGGQNQPQHF.

The chain combines TRBV7-2 with TRBJ1-1, with D possibly matching TRBD1 (6 bases). In germline, CDR1 is SGHTA, CDR2 FQGNSA. This CDR3 comprises 14 residues. Between the trimmed V and J ends, which lost 2 bases and 5 bases, there was a span of 12 bases. The CDR3 is CASSLFQGNTEAFF. In nucleotides, the CDR3 is TGTGCCAGCAGCTTATTTCAGGGGAATACTGAAGCTTTCTTT.

The V and J genes are TRBV29-1 and TRBJ1-2; D remains unclear. Germline CDR1 SQVTM, CDR2 ANQGSEA. With 2 bases removed from V and 8 bases from J, the gap between germline ends came to 12 bases. The CDR3 consists of 12 residues. The CDR3 sequence is CSVETLLRGYTF. The CDR3 DNA reads as TGCAGCGTTGAAACACTGCTGCGAGGCTACACCTTC.

On this clone: Other DNA sequences in the same sample also yield this CDR3. The chain joins TRBV29-1 to TRBJ2-1, with D possibly TRBD1 on 6 matching bases. CDR3 length: 14 amino acids. From germline, CDR1 is SQVTM and CDR2 ANQGSEA. Trimming removed 4 bases from V and 4 bases from J, with 14 bases in between. The CDR3 sequence is CSVVVGQPYNEQFF. In DNA form, the CDR3 reads TGCAGCGTTGTGGTCGGACAGCCTTACAATGAGCAGTTCTTC.

The rearrangement links TRBV10-3 to TRBJ2-7; TRBD1 matches 7 bases. J gave up 2 bases and V 8 bases, and 12 bases lay outside the gene matches. The germline CDR1 and CDR2 sequences are ENHRY and SYGVKD. The CDR3 has 15 residues. This CDR3 reads CAIQGRAGGTYEQYF. CDR3 DNA: TGTGCCATCCAGGGTAGGGCAGGGGGTACCTACGAGCAGTACTTC.

CDR3 sequence: CASSATPGYEQYF. In DNA form, the CDR3 reads TGTGCCAGCAGCGCCACTCCCGGGTACGAGCAGTACTTC. The rearrangement joins TRBV28 to TRBJ2-7; D not resolved. Germline V lookup: CDR1 MDHEN, CDR2 SYDVKM. V lost 6 bases and J 4 bases, leaving 13 bases between the germline ends. The CDR3 sequence is 13 residues long. Full variable domain (remainder filled in from reference TRBV28 and TRBJ2-7): DVKVTQSSRYLVKRTGEKVFLECVQDMDHENMFWYRQDPGLGLRLIYFSYDVKMKEKGDIPEGYSVSREKKERFSLILESASTNQTSMYLCASSATPGYEQYFGPGTRLTVT.

The chain links TRBV27 to TRBJ2-1; D possibly corresponds to TRBD1 (6 bases). CDR1 is MNHEY and CDR2 is SMNVEV in the germline V gene (reference sequence). Trimming left V 3 bases short and J 5 bases short, with 17 bases between. This CDR3 spans 16 amino acids. The CDR3 here is CASSLDQGLGDNEQFF. In DNA form, the CDR3 reads TGTGCCAGCAGTTTGGATCAGGGGCTGGGGGACAATGAGCAGTTCTTC.

To note about this clone: A junction end diverges from the germline sequence, so it may reflect a read error. V gene TRBV5-4 combines with J gene TRBJ1-2; perhaps TRBD1 as D (6 bases). CDR1 and CDR2 from the germline V gene are SGHNT and YYREEE (reference sequence). The CDR3 spans 12 residues. The CDR3 DNA reads TGTGCCAGCAGCCCGGGGGGGCAGCCCCCATCCTTC. Its translation: CASSPGGQPPSF.

The chain combines TRBV18 with TRBJ1-2; no firm D call. The V end lost 2 bases, the J end lost 6 bases, and 16 bases lay between the germline ends. CDR1 KGHSH and CDR2 LQKENI come from the germline V gene. The CDR3 is made up of 15 amino acids. The CDR3 bases are TGTGCCAGCTCACCAATTAATCTGAAGGCCGATGGCTACACCTTC. It codes for CASSPINLKADGYTF.

The CDR3 spells CASSLGLAPDTQYF. The CDR3, as DNA: TGTGCCAGCAGCTTGGGGCTAGCCCCAGATACGCAGTATTTT. V usage is TRBV5-4 and J usage is TRBJ2-3, with a possible D match to TRBD2 (5 bases). Deletions cut 0 bases from V and 4 bases from J, with 9 bases between. This CDR3 has 14 amino acids. CDR1 is SGHNT and CDR2 is YYREEE in the germline V gene (reference sequence).

The chain recombines TRBV5-1 with TRBJ2-7, with 11 positions matching TRBD2. Trimming at V came to 7 bases and at J to 4 bases, leaving 10 bases not matched to a gene. CDR3 size: 15 residues. Looked up from germline, CDR1 is SGHRS and CDR2 is YFSETQ. CDR3 DNA sequence: TGCGCCAGCCAGCCATCGACTAGCGGGGATTACGAGCAGTACTTC. Protein sequence: CASQPSTSGDYEQYF.

The V gene is TRBV19, the J gene TRBJ1-4; 8 nucleotides match TRBD1. V shed 4 bases and J 8 bases; nucleotides not matched to a gene: 3. This CDR3 is built from 13 residues. Germline V gene sequence: CDR1 LNHDA, CDR2 SQIVND (reference sequence). The DNA of the CDR3 is TGTGCCAGTAGTAGGGACAGGCCGGAAAAACTGTTTTTT. Protein: CASSRDRPEKLFF.

This chain connects TRBV29-1 to TRBJ2-1, with TRBD2 identical over 8 bases. Trimming removed 2 bases from V and 3 bases from J; junction bases left unmatched: 15. The germline gives CDR1 SQVTM, CDR2 ANQGSEA. The CDR3 loop spans 18 amino acids. Written as DNA, the CDR3 is TGCAGCGTTGAATGGAGGGGGGGGCTAGCGGGCGGCTACAATGAGCAGTTCTTC. This encodes CSVEWRGGLAGGYNEQFF.